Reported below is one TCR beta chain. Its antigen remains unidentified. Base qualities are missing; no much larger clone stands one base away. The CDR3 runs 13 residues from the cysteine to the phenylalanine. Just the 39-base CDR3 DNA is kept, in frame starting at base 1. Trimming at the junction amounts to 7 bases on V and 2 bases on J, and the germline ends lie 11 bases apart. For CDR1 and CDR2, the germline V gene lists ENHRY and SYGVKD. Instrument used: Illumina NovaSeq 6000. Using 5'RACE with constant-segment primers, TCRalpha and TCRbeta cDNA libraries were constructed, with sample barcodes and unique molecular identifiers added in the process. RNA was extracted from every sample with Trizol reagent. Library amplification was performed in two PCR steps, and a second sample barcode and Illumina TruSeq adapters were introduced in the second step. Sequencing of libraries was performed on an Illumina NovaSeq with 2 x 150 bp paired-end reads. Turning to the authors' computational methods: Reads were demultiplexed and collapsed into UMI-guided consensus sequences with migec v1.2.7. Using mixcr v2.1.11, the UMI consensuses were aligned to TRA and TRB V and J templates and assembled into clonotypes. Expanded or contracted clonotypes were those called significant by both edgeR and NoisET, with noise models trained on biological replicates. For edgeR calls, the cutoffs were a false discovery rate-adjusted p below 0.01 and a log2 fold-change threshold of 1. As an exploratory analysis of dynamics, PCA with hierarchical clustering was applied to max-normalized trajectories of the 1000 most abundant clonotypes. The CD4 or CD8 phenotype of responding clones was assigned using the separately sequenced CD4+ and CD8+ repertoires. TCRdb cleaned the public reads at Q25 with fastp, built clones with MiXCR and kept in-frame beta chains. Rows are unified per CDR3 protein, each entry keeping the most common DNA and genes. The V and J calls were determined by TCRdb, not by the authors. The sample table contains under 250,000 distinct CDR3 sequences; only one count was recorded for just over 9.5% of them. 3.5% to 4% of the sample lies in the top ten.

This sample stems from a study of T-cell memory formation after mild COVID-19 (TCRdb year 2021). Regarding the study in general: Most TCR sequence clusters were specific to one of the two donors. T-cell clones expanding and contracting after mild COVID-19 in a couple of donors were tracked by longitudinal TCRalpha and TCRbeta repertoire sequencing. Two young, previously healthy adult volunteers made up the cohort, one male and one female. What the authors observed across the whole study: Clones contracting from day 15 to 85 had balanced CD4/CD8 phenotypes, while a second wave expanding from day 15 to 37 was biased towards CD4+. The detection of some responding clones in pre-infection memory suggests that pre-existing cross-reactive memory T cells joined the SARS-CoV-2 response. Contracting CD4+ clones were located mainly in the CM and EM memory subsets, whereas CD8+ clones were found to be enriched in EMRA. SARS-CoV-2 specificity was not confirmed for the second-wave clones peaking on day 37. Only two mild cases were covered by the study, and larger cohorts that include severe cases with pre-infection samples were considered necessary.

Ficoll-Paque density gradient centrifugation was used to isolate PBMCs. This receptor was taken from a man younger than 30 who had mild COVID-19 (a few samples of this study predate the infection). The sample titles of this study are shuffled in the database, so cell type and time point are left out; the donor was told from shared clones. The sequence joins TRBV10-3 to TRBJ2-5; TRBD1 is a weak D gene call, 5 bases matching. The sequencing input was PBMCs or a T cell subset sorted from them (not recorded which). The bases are TGTGCCATCACAAGGGGTATTCAAGAGACCCAGTACTTC. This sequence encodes CAITRGIQETQYF.